These 18 T cell receptor beta chains were sequenced from one sample in a study of T cell responses to AZD1222 COVID-19 vaccine. Assay: immunoSEQ multiplex PCR; the TCRdb copy retains only in-frame clones and omits some. The sample lists 100,000 to 150,000 clones, over 90% occurring once. The sample here was peripheral blood, taken on day 0 of AZD1222 vaccination. These receptors originate from an adult in good health.

This clone was found once. V gene TRBV3-1 (or the pseudogene TRBV3-2) combines with J gene TRBJ1-6, with unresolved D. The V gene lost 1 base and the J gene lost 5 bases, with 6 bases spanning the gap. The CDR3 is 14 residues long. Germline V gives CDR1 LGHDT, CDR2 YNNKEL (reference sequence). CDR3: CASSQGVNNSPLHF. The CDR3 DNA reads as TGTGCCAGCAGCCAAGGGGTTAATAATTCACCCCTCCACTTT.

The chain joins TRBV5-4 to TRBJ1-5, with D uncertain. There are 14 residues in the CDR3. V dropped 1 base and J dropped 1 base, with 6 bases sitting between them. CDR1 is SGHNT and CDR2 is YYREEE in the germline V gene (reference sequence). The CDR3 here is CASSLWGSNQPQHF. The CDR3 DNA sequence: TGTGCCAGCAGCTTGTGGGGAAGCAATCAGCCCCAGCATTTT.

The CDR3 coding sequence is TGTGCCAGCAGCCCGACTAGAACTAGCACAGATACGCAGTATTTT. Translation: CASSPTRTSTDTQYF. The V gene is TRBV7-3, the J gene TRBJ2-3, with D tentatively TRBD2 (6 bases). CDR3 length equals 15 residues. The V and J ends lost 5 bases and 0 bases respectively, with 12 bases between them. CDR1 is SGHTA and CDR2 is FQGTGA in the germline V gene.

This clone was observed a single time. The gene calls are TRBV6-5 and TRBJ1-1, with D perhaps matching TRBD1 (6 bases). V lost 0 bases and J lost 4, with 12 bases in between. The CDR3 contains 15 residues. Per germline, CDR1 MNHEY and CDR2 SVGAGI. For the CDR3, the DNA is TGTGCCAGCAGTTACTCGACCAGGGGAGGCACTGAAGCTTTCTTT. Its translation is CASSYSTRGGTEAFF.

V is TRBV6-5 and J is TRBJ1-3; the D is unclear. This CDR3 is 16 amino acids long. Germline CDR1 reads MNHEY; CDR2 reads SVGAGI. Trimming shortened V by 2 bases and J by 2 bases, and 13 bases separated the two germline ends. The DNA of the CDR3 is TGTGCCAGCAGTTACATGGCAGGTTGGCCTGGAAACACCATATATTTT. It translates to CASSYMAGWPGNTIYF.

The chain carries TRBV5-4 and TRBJ2-7; 7 nucleotides match TRBD2. Germline loops: CDR1 SGHNT, CDR2 YYREEE (reference sequence). The J segment lost 5 bases and the V segment lost 3 bases, leaving 11 bases of the junction unmatched. This CDR3 spans 15 amino acids. Here the CDR3 reads CASSSLGREKDEQYF. The CDR3 DNA follows: TGTGCCAGCAGCTCGCTTGGGAGGGAGAAGGACGAGCAGTACTTC. The whole variable domain, filled in from reference TRBV5-4 and TRBJ2-7, reads ETGVTQSPTHLIKTRGQQVTLRCSSQSGHNTVSWYQQALGQGPQFIFQYYREEENGRGNFPPRFSGLQFPNYSSELNVNALELDDSALYLCASSSLGREKDEQYFGPGTRLTVT.

The DNA of the CDR3 is TGTGCCAGCAGCTTAGACACCGGGGAGCTGTTTTTT. This gives the protein CASSLDTGELFF. V is TRBV11-3 and J is TRBJ2-2; D ambiguous. Germline V CDR1 and CDR2: SGHNT, YENEEA. CDR3 size: 12 residues. Trimming cost V 0 bases and J 4 bases, with 0 bases left between them.

This sequence joins TRBV18 and TRBJ1-4, with D tentatively TRBD1 (5 bases). The CDR3 is 14 amino acids. The V end was cut by 5 bases, the J end by 5 bases, with 12 bases between. Germline CDR1 is KGHSH and CDR2 is LQKENI. The CDR3 region is CASSETVRNEKLFF. DNA for the CDR3: TGTGCCAGCTCAGAGACAGTACGCAATGAAAAACTGTTTTTT.

The rearrangement uses TRBV9 and TRBJ2-1, with D perhaps assigned TRBD1 or TRBD2 (6 bases each). Looked up from germline, CDR1 is SGDLS and CDR2 is YYNGEE. Between the trimmed V and J ends, which lost 0 bases and 6 bases, there was a span of 16 bases. CDR3 length equals 16 residues. The CDR3 DNA reads TGTGCCAGCAGCGTAGTCGGGGGCGCCTATACCAATGAGCAGTTCTTC. The encoded protein is CASSVVGGAYTNEQFF.

The rearrangement joins TRBV6-5 to TRBJ1-3; D remains unclear. Germline V gene data show CDR1 as MNHEY and CDR2 as SVGAGI. Trimming cost V 9 bases and J 2 bases, with 11 bases left between them. The CDR3 consists of 13 residues. CDR3 protein: CASRSGTGNTIYF. The CDR3 nucleotides are TGTGCCAGTCGATCCGGGACTGGAAACACCATATATTTT.

The chain links TRBV5-6 to TRBJ2-1; TRBD2 aligns across 14 bases. The CDR3 spans 15 residues. The J segment lost 15 bases and the V segment lost 4 bases, leaving 12 bases of the junction unmatched. In germline, CDR1 is SGHDT, CDR2 YYEEEE. The CDR3 region is CASSRGLAGAMSMFF. As DNA, the CDR3 is TGTGCCAGCAGCAGGGGACTAGCGGGAGCCATGAGCATGTTCTTC.

This rearrangement joins TRBV30 to TRBJ2-7; D not certain. Germline V CDR1 and CDR2: GTSNPN, SVGIG (reference sequence). Trimming took 2 bases from V and 7 from J, leaving 24 bases between them. The CDR3 contains 16 residues. Here the CDR3 reads CAWSHQPIRTPLEQYF. The CDR3 nucleotides are TGTGCCTGGAGTCATCAACCAATAAGGACCCCCCTAGAGCAGTACTTC.

In its sample, this clone was seen once. V is TRBV19 and J is TRBJ2-2, with D possibly being TRBD1 (5 bases). The CDR3 runs to 17 residues. Per germline, CDR1 LNHDA and CDR2 SQIVND (reference sequence). Trimming removed 0 bases from V and 4 bases from J, with 15 bases in between. The CDR3 DNA reads TGTGCCAGTAGTATAGATCCGTCAGGGTGGGGCACCGGGGAGCTGTTTTTT. Translating it yields CASSIDPSGWGTGELFF.

The V gene is TRBV21-1, the J gene TRBJ1-5; the D call TRBD1 from the table was never checked on the DNA. TRBV21-1 is shown as a pseudogene. This CDR3 contains 15 residues. For the CDR3, the DNA is TGTGCCAGCGGCCTTAACATATTTCGATGGCAGCCCCAGCATTTT. Translated, it gives CASGLNIFRWQPQHF.

The chain is built from TRBV5-4 and TRBJ2-1; no definite D call. V dropped 1 base and J dropped 4 bases, with 12 bases sitting between them. The CDR3 runs to 15 residues. Germline-derived CDR1 and CDR2 are SGHNT and YYREEE (reference sequence). CDR3 region: CASSLLCQSYNEQFF. For the CDR3, the DNA is TGTGCCAGCAGCTTGCTTTGTCAGTCTTACAATGAGCAGTTCTTC.

The table lists this clone with a few counts. The V and J genes are TRBV7-9 and TRBJ1-2, with 7 bases lining up with TRBD1. The junction had 6 bases not matched to a gene; V was cut back by 5 bases and J by 0 bases. CDR3 length equals 15 residues. Germline CDR1 is SEHNR and CDR2 is FQNEAQ (reference sequence). The DNA for the CDR3 is TGTGCCAGCAGCGTCCGACAGGGTCCTAACTATGGCTACACCTTC. It yields the protein CASSVRQGPNYGYTF.

The CDR3 loop reads CASSLPRMEEYEQYF. As DNA, the CDR3 is TGTGCCAGCAGCTTACCCCGGATGGAAGAATACGAGCAGTACTTC. The V and J genes are TRBV13 and TRBJ2-7; no firm D call. Trimming took 2 bases from V and 4 from J, leaving 15 bases between them. The CDR3 consists of 15 residues. The germline V gene encodes CDR1 PRHDT and CDR2 FYEKMQ (reference sequence).

The gene calls are TRBV5-4 and TRBJ1-2; 7 nucleotides line up with TRBD1. The CDR3 is 15 amino acids. V was pared by 0 bases and J by 3 bases, with 5 bases of the junction left unmatched. The germline V gene encodes CDR1 SGHNT and CDR2 YYREEE (reference sequence). The CDR3 is CASSLGGQIDYGYTF. CDR3 nucleotide sequence: TGTGCCAGCAGCTTGGGGGGACAGATTGACTATGGCTACACCTTC. The full variable domain, its missing parts supplied by reference TRBV5-4 and TRBJ1-2, is ETGVTQSPTHLIKTRGQQVTLRCSSQSGHNTVSWYQQALGQGPQFIFQYYREEENGRGNFPPRFSGLQFPNYSSELNVNALELDDSALYLCASSLGGQIDYGYTFGSGTRLTVV.